One sample yielded the 13 T cell receptor beta chains listed below, sequenced in a study of T cell responses to AZD1222 COVID-19 vaccine. Using immunoSEQ multiplex PCR, the repertoire was profiled, and TCRdb retains in-frame clones only, with some absent. Among approximately 130,000 clones listed, roughly 90% were seen once. Sequences were derived from peripheral blood, sampled 28 days after the second AZD1222 dose. These receptors all stem from an adult who received the AZD1222 COVID-19 vaccine.

Only one count was recorded for this clone. The chain joins TRBV6-4 to TRBJ1-5, with no clear D. Germline V gene sequence: CDR1 MRHNA, CDR2 SNTAGT. V lost 3 bases and J 0 bases, leaving 6 bases between the germline ends. The CDR3 has 14 amino acids. The CDR3 DNA reads as TGTGCCAGCAGTGATGACTATAGCAATCAGCCCCAGCATTTT. Translating it yields CASSDDYSNQPQHF.

J is TRBJ2-1 and V is TRBV24-1, with TRBD2 identical over 7 bases. The J segment lost 1 base and the V segment lost 0 bases, leaving 5 bases of the junction unmatched. Germline loops: CDR1 KGHDR, CDR2 SFDVKD. This CDR3 comprises 17 residues. The CDR3 DNA reads TGTGCCACCAGTGATTTGGGCGGGAGCGGTTCCTACAATGAGCAGTTCTTC. Translation gives CATSDLGGSGSYNEQFF.

The chain has TRBV7-9 and TRBJ2-7, with D maybe TRBD2 (5 bases). V was shortened by 5 bases and J by 6 bases, with 11 bases between the two germline ends. Germline-derived CDR1 and CDR2 are SEHNR and FQNEAQ (reference sequence). This CDR3 region has 12 residues. CDR3 DNA: TGTGCCAGCAGCAATGGAGGTTTCGAGCAGTACTTC. Amino acid sequence: CASSNGGFEQYF.

The chain recombines TRBV11-3 with TRBJ2-7, with 7 bases fitting TRBD1. CDR3 length: 14 residues. In germline, CDR1 is SGHNT, CDR2 YENEEA. J was trimmed by 3 bases and V by 4 bases; bases with no gene match: 6. The CDR3 sequence: CASSSGQRGYEQYF. The CDR3 nucleotides are TGTGCCAGCAGCTCGGGACAGAGAGGCTACGAGCAGTACTTC.

The J gene is TRBJ2-1, the V gene TRBV10-1; TRBD1 agrees at 10 bases. Unmatched junction bases numbered 1, after V lost 4 bases and J lost 1 base. CDR1 and CDR2 from the germline V gene are WNHNN and SYGVQD (reference sequence). CDR3 length: 15 residues. The CDR3 region is CASSVGQGSYNEQFF. CDR3 nucleotide sequence: TGCGCCAGCAGTGTGGGACAGGGGTCCTACAATGAGCAGTTCTTC.

V gene TRBV7-9 combines with J gene TRBJ2-2; no reliable D call. Trimming pared 10 bases from V and 5 bases from J, leaving 11 bases between. The CDR3 is made up of 12 amino acids. Germline V lookup: CDR1 SEHNR, CDR2 FQNEAQ (reference sequence). This chain's CDR3 is CATIQFTGELFF. The CDR3 nucleotides are TGTGCCACCATACAGTTTACCGGGGAGCTGTTTTTT.

The J gene is TRBJ1-2, the V gene TRBV7-9; no clear D. With 1 base removed from V and 7 bases from J, the gap between germline ends came to 7 bases. There are 12 residues in the CDR3. Looked up from germline, CDR1 is SEHNR and CDR2 is FQNEAQ (reference sequence). CDR3 sequence (DNA): TGTGCCAGCAGCTTAGGTGAGGGTGGCTACACCTTC. It translates to CASSLGEGGYTF.

The V gene is TRBV5-6, the J gene TRBJ2-5; possibly TRBD1 or TRBD2 for D (6 bases each). V was shortened by 0 bases and J by 5 bases, with 11 bases between the two germline ends. CDR3 length: 14 amino acids. CDR1 is SGHDT, CDR2 YYEEEE, per germline. CDR3 residues: CASSLGQGRETQYF. DNA of the CDR3: TGTGCCAGCAGCTTGGGGCAGGGGAGGGAGACCCAGTACTTC.

This clone was recorded a few times. The gene calls are TRBV19 and TRBJ2-7; D call uncertain. The V gene lost 5 bases and the J gene lost 3 bases, with 17 bases spanning the gap. This CDR3 region has 15 residues. CDR1 is LNHDA and CDR2 is SQIVND in the germline V gene (reference sequence). The CDR3 region has the DNA TGTGCCAGTAGTCCCGCTTCAGGCCTAGTCTACGAGCAGTACTTC. Translated: CASSPASGLVYEQYF. Full variable domain (rest looked up from reference TRBV19 and TRBJ2-7): DGGITQSPKYLFRKEGQNVTLSCEQNLNHDAMYWYRQDPGQGLRLIYYSQIVNDFQKGDIAEGYSVSREKKESFPLTVTSAQKNPTAFYLCASSPASGLVYEQYFGPGTRLTVT.

This chain links TRBV12-3 or TRBV12-4 with TRBJ1-1, with TRBD1 as a possible D gene (5 bases). The CDR3 sequence is 13 residues long. The V end lost 8 bases, the J end lost 5 bases, and 15 bases lay between the germline ends. The CDR3 DNA reads TGTGCCAGCGCCCGCCCAGGGAGGACTGAAGCTTTCTTT. Encoded protein: CASARPGRTEAFF.

A single count supports this clone. This chain uses TRBV7-6 with TRBJ2-2; 8 bases map to TRBD1. The J segment lost 5 bases and the V segment lost 1 base, leaving 6 bases of the junction unmatched. The CDR3 extends over 16 amino acids. Germline-derived CDR1 and CDR2 are SGHVS and FNYEAQ. This CDR3 reads CASSLEAGGGTGELFF. CDR3 DNA: TGTGCCAGCAGCTTAGAAGCAGGGGGCGGTACCGGGGAGCTGTTTTTT.

The gene calls are TRBV11-1 and TRBJ2-4; D gene uncertain. The ends were cut back, 1 base at V and 6 bases at J, with 16 bases in the middle. This CDR3 spans 16 amino acids. Per the germline V gene, CDR1 is SGHAT and CDR2 is FQDESV (reference sequence). The CDR3 region is CASSLEVGSGVNIQYF. The CDR3 nucleotides are TGTGCCAGCAGCTTAGAGGTCGGCAGTGGGGTAAACATTCAGTACTTC.

This clone was counted between two and nine times. The CDR3 DNA follows: TGTGCCAGCAGTTACCTTCGGGGGCAAGGCTATGACAAAAAGCTCCACGAGCAGTACTTC. Protein: CASSYLRGQGYDKKLHEQYF. The J gene is TRBJ2-7, the V gene TRBV6-2 or TRBV6-3; D could derive from TRBD1 or TRBD2 (6 bases each). The CDR3 runs 20 residues. With 2 bases removed from V and 5 bases from J, the gap between germline ends came to 31 bases. Germline V gene sequence: CDR1 MNHEY, CDR2 SVGEGT.